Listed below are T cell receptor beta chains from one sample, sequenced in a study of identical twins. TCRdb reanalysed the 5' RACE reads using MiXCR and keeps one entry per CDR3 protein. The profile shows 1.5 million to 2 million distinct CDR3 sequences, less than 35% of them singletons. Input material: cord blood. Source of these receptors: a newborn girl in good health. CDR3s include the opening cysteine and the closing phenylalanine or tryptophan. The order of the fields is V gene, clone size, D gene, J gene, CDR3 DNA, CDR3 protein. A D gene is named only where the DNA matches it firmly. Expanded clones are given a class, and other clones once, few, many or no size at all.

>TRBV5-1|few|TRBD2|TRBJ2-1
TGCGCCAGCAGCTTGGAGCTAGCGGAGTACAATGAGCAGTTCTTC
CASSLELAEYNEQFF
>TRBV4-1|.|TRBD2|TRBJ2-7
TGCGCCAGCAGCCAAGATCCCTTAAAGCGACTAGCGGGAGGTCCCCAATCCTACGAGCAGTACTTC
CASSQDPLKRLAGGPQSYEQYF
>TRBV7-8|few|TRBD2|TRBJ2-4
TGTGCCAGCAGCTTAAGACTAGCGGGGGGCGACATTCAGTACTTC
CASSLRLAGGDIQYF
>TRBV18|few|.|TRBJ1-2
TGTGCCAGCTCACCAAGGGCAGGGCCCAACTATGGCTACACCTTC
CASSPRAGPNYGYTF
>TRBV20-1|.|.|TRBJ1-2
TGCAGTGCTAGAGGGGACGACTCTCCCTATGGCTACACCTTC
CSARGDDSPYGYTF
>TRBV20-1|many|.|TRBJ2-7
TGCAGTGCGGACTACAAGGGTTACGAGCAGTACTTC
CSADYKGYEQYF
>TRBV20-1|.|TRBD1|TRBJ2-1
TGCAGTGCTACCCGGACAGGGGGCAAGGTGGGATACAATGAGCAGTTCTTC
CSATRTGGKVGYNEQFF
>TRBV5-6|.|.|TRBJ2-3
TGTGCCAGCAGCTTGTTGGGGCCCAGCTATACGCAGTATTTT
CASSLLGPSYTQYF
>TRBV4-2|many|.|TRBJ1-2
TGTGCCAGCAGCCCCAGGGAAGGAAACTATGGCTACACCTTC
CASSPREGNYGYTF
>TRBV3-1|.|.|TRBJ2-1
TGTGCCAGCAGCCTAAGGGGCGACGGTAGTTCCTACAATGAGCAGTTCTTC
CASSLRGDGSSYNEQFF
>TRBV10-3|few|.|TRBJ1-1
TGTGCCATCAGTCCGCAGGGGAGGGGAAACACTGAAGCTTTCTTT
CAISPQGRGNTEAFF
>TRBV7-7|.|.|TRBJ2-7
TGTGCCAGCAGCCGGGACCCCCAAGCCTACAATGAGCAGTACTTC
CASSRDPQAYNEQYF
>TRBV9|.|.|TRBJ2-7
TGTGCCAGCAGCGTGGGGGGACTCAACTACGAGCAGTACTTC
CASSVGGLNYEQYF
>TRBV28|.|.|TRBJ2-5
TGTGCCAGCAGTCCTACCACAGGGCTGTGGAAGACCCAGTACTTC
CASSPTTGLWKTQYF
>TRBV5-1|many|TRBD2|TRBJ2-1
TGCGCCAGCAGCTTGGGACTAGCGGAGACCCCCAATGAGCAGTTCTTC
CASSLGLAETPNEQFF
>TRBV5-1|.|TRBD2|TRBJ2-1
TGCGCCAGCAGCCCCGGACTAGCGGGAGGGGAGTACAATGAGCAGTTCTTC
CASSPGLAGGEYNEQFF
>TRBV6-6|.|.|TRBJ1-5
TGTGCCAGCAGTTTCGGGCCAGGATCTAGCAATCAGCCCCAGCATTTT
CASSFGPGSSNQPQHF
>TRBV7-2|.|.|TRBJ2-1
TGTGCCAGCAGCTCACATTTAACGACCCTAGGGGGGGATGATCAGTTCTTC
CASSSHLTTLGGDDQFF
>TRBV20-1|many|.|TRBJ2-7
TGCAGTGCTAGAGATCGGCAGGGAAGCTACGAGCAGTACTTC
CSARDRQGSYEQYF
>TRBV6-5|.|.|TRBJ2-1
TGTGCCAGCAGCCGGGGACTCCCCTCCCACAATGAGCAGTTCTTC
CASSRGLPSHNEQFF
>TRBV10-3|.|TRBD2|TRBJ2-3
TGTGCCATCAGTGATTTAGCGGGGGGGAACACAGATACGCAGTATTTT
CAISDLAGGNTDTQYF
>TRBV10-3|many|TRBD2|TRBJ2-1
TGTGCCATCAGTCAATATAGCGGGGGGCACATCTACAATGAGCAGTTCTTC
CAISQYSGGHIYNEQFF